Below, 9 T cell receptor beta chains from the same sample are listed, as sequenced in a study of blood T cells in healthy people across ages. Sample-barcoded 5' priming and a J-beta primer mix drove a second PCR of about 6 to 12 cycles. TCRdb redid the calling of the 5' RACE reads with MiXCR, one entry per CDR3 protein. Seen here are 600,000 to 650,000 distinct CDR3 sequences, 58% observed once, and the top ten hold 30% to 45%. The sequencing sample was made of blood. The origin of the receptors is a man between 60 and 70 years old in good health.

The chain combines TRBV15 with TRBJ1-4, with TRBD1 matching over 7 bases. Germline CDR1 and CDR2: LNHNV and YYDKDF (reference sequence). V dropped 6 bases and J dropped 7; count of bases not matched to a gene: 8. The CDR3 is 14 amino acids. In nucleotides, the CDR3 is TGTGCCACCAGGAACAGGGGTGGGAGTGAAAAACTGTTTTTT. This sequence encodes CATRNRGGSEKLFF.

The V gene is TRBV29-1, the J gene TRBJ2-1; D is ambiguous. Germline values: CDR1 SQVTM, CDR2 ANQGSEA. V dropped 4 bases and J dropped 5 bases, with 9 bases sitting between them. CDR3 length: 12 amino acids. The CDR3 DNA sequence: TGCAGCGTTGCCACGTCCCACAATGAGCAGTTCTTC. This translates into CSVATSHNEQFF.

The table lists this clonotype with a few counts. The chain links TRBV20-1 to TRBJ1-2, with D possibly being TRBD1 (5 bases). CDR1 is DFQATT and CDR2 is SNEGSKA in the germline V gene (reference sequence). Trimming cost V 2 bases and J 1 base, with 11 bases left between them. The CDR3 sequence is 14 residues long. CDR3 sequence reads: CSARPQGLNYGYTF. The CDR3 DNA reads as TGCAGTGCTAGACCCCAGGGTCTTAACTATGGCTACACCTTC.

This clonotype was observed a few times. The rearrangement links TRBV20-1 to TRBJ2-5, with D unclear. CDR1 and CDR2 from the germline V gene are DFQATT and SNEGSKA (reference sequence). This CDR3 has 13 residues. The ends were cut back, 0 bases at V and 5 bases at J, with 10 bases in the middle. The chain's CDR3 is CSARDQNLETQYF. The CDR3 DNA follows: TGCAGTGCTAGAGATCAGAATCTGGAGACCCAGTACTTC.

The CDR3 DNA is TGTGCCAGCTCACCATACCTAGCGGGGGCGAGCTCCTACAATGAGCAGTTCTTC. Amino acids: CASSPYLAGASSYNEQFF. This chain joins TRBV18 and TRBJ2-1; 10 bases match TRBD2. This CDR3 contains 18 residues. Losses at the gene ends were 2 bases for V and 0 bases for J; bases not matched to a gene: 7. In germline, CDR1 is KGHSH, CDR2 LQKENI. The full variable domain, with the rest looked up from reference TRBV18 and TRBJ2-1, is NAGVMQNPRHLVRRRGQEARLRCSPMKGHSHVYWYRQLPEEGLKFMVYLQKENIIDESGMPKERFSAEFPKEGPSILRIQQVVRGDSAAYFCASSPYLAGASSYNEQFFGPGTRLTVL.

The chain combines TRBV21-1 with TRBJ1-2; no DNA check was done on the table's D call, TRBD1. TRBV21-1 is shown as a pseudogene. The CDR3 contains 14 residues. CDR3 in amino acids: CASSKEGPVYGYTF. CDR3 sequence (DNA): TGTGCCAGCAGCAAAGAGGGGCCAGTTTATGGCTACACCTTC.

The genes are TRBV10-3 and TRBJ2-1, with 8 nucleotides matching TRBD1. The CDR3 runs 14 residues. Germline-derived CDR1 and CDR2 are ENHRY and SYGVKD. V shed 6 bases, J shed 7 bases, and the junction held 8 bases outside the gene matches. CDR3 bases: TGTGCCATCAGCGGACAGGGAAAGACGAATGAGCAGTTCTTC. Protein: CAISGQGKTNEQFF.

This chain links TRBV10-3 with TRBJ1-1; no reliable D call. The V gene's germline CDR1 is ENHRY and CDR2 SYGVKD. The CDR3 consists of 16 residues. V shed 4 bases and J shed 4 bases, with 19 bases lying between them. CDR3 sequence: CAISVAPAGEGTEAFF. Here the CDR3 DNA reads TGTGCCATCAGTGTGGCTCCCGCGGGCGAGGGCACTGAAGCTTTCTTT.

In its sample, this clonotype was seen a few times. J is TRBJ2-5 and V is TRBV7-8; D might be TRBD1 or TRBD2, each matching 5 bases. The V and J ends lost 10 bases and 3 bases respectively, with 9 bases between them. The CDR3 extends over 11 amino acids. Germline V gene sequence: CDR1 SGHVS, CDR2 FQNEAQ. The CDR3 protein is CATLGEETQYF. The CDR3 bases are TGTGCCACCCTGGGGGAAGAGACCCAGTACTTC.